The present TCR beta chain was sequenced within a study of blood T cell repertoires in COVID-19. Study-wide context: Acute and convalescent COVID-19 specimens originated in the United States, Italy and Spain. The analysed material was cDNA or gDNA that came from T cells, B-cell-depleted T cells, or PBMCs.

V shed 5 bases, J shed 8 bases, and the junction held 14 bases outside the gene matches. This CDR3 contains 16 residues. From germline, CDR1 is LGHDT and CDR2 YNNKEL (reference sequence). The authors' processing: How many nucleated cells were present was estimated from reference gene primer amplification. Some clones are missing from TCRdb's copy, which holds only in-frame ones; the method was immunoSEQ multiplex PCR. Clone size and the V and J calls come from that table; the DNA yielded D and trimming. The sample includes under 250,000 clones, more than 65% of them seen just once. V and J are TRBV3-1 (or the pseudogene TRBV3-2) and TRBJ1-4, with 7 nucleotides matching TRBD1. This TCR was recovered from a man aged 50-60 years with active or convalescent COVID-19. Input material: peripheral blood. This chain's CDR3 is CASSSRARTGGEKLFF. The CDR3 bases are TGTGCCAGCAGCTCCCGTGCCCGGACAGGCGGGGAAAAACTGTTTTTT.